The clone carrying this T cell receptor (beta chain) was observed many times. Its antigen remains unknown. This specimen comes from a study of T cell repertoires in cytomegalovirus infection. Study in general: Evidence of both CMV infection and a matching HLA type came from public TCR beta signatures.

One entry per CDR3 protein results from TCRdb running MiXCR on the reads. The data contain 65,000 to 90,000 distinct CDR3 sequences, 3% to 4.5% of them singletons. Study-wide points: Accumulated public TCR beta family frequency recognized individuals carrying CMV together with the relevant HLA. HLA-C-restricted TCR beta clonotypes specific for CMV led the ex vivo response.

There are 15 residues in the CDR3. The V segment lost 0 bases and the J segment 6 bases; nucleotides outside the gene matches: 8. Germline lookup yields CDR1 MNHEY and CDR2 SMNVEV (reference sequence). This TCR was recovered from a human donor in good health (CMV status not recorded). Some clones in this sample may be carry-over from other donors' samples. This sequence joins TRBV27 and TRBJ2-7; 7 bases fit TRBD2. Sequencing was carried out using PBMCs. The CDR3 protein is CASSLSTAGSFEQYF. The CDR3 DNA is TGTGCCAGCAGTTTATCAACAGCGGGGAGTTTCGAGCAGTACTTC.